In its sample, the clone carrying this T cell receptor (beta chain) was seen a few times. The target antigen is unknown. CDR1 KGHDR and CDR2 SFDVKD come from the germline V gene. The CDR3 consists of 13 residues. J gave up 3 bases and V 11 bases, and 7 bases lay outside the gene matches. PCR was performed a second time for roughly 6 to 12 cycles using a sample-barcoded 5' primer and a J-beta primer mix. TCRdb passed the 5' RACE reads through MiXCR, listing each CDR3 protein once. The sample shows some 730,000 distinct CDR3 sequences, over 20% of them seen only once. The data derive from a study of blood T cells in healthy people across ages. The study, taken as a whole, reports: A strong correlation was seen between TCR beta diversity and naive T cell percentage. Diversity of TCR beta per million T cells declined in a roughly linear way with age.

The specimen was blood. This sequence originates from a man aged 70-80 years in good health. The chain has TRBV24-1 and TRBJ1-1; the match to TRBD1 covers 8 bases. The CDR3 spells CAIQGAPDTEAFF. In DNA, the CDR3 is TGTGCCATTCAGGGGGCGCCGGACACTGAAGCTTTCTTT.